Below, 24 T cell receptor beta chains from the same sample are listed, as sequenced in a study of T cells in Graves' hyperthyroidism and ophthalmopathy. Amplification of TCR beta CDR3 regions was performed using RNA transcripts as template. Researchers ran a first-round RT-PCR on the TCR CDR3 using the HTBI primer set. TCRdb passed the multiplex PCR reads through MiXCR, listing each CDR3 protein once. The sample has some 360,000 distinct CDR3 sequences; more than 11% are singletons. The material sequenced was blood. These TCRs come from a woman in her sixties or seventies with Graves' hyperthyroidism.

This sequence joins TRBV4-1 and TRBJ2-7; D ambiguous. This CDR3 has 13 residues. Germline V CDR1 and CDR2: MGHRA, YSYEKL. Trimming cost V 4 bases and J 4 bases, with 11 bases left between them. CDR3 sequence (DNA): TGCGCCAGCAGCCGGGGAATGGGGTACGAGCAGTACTTC. This sequence encodes CASSRGMGYEQYF.

The rearrangement uses TRBV10-3 and TRBJ2-6, with D perhaps given as TRBD1 or TRBD2 (5 bases each). This CDR3 spans 15 amino acids. V lost 2 bases and J 7 bases, leaving 12 bases between the germline ends. The germline CDR1 and CDR2 sequences are ENHRY and SYGVKD. CDR3 amino acids: CAISEGRDVANVLTF. The CDR3, as DNA: TGTGCCATCAGTGAGGGCCGGGACGTAGCCAACGTCCTGACTTTC.

This clonotype was seen at least ten times. The chain carries TRBV12-5 and TRBJ2-3; the D is unclear. Germline V gene data show CDR1 as LGHNT and CDR2 as FRNRAP. V was pared by 1 base and J by 2 bases, with 10 bases between. The CDR3 runs 15 residues. The CDR3 DNA sequence: TGTGCTAGTGGTTTGGGGGGTCAACCCACAGATACGCAGTATTTT. Residues: CASGLGGQPTDTQYF.

Concerning this clonotype: A read error may be the cause here, since a much bigger clone is one base away. The chain combines TRBV3-1 with TRBJ2-7; D unresolved. The germline V gene encodes CDR1 LGHDT and CDR2 YNNKEL (reference sequence). V was pared by 8 bases and J by 0 bases, with 11 bases between. This CDR3 comprises 13 residues. CDR3 in amino acids: CASRLPVSYEQYF. The CDR3 DNA follows: TGTGCCAGCCGCTTACCCGTCTCCTACGAGCAGTACTTC.

This clonotype was seen ten or more times. V and J are TRBV3-1 and TRBJ2-7, with 7 bases aligning to TRBD1. Trimming took 4 bases from V and 2 from J; bases not matched to a gene: 8. Germline lookup yields CDR1 LGHDT and CDR2 YNNKEL (reference sequence). The CDR3 length is 15 residues. As DNA, the CDR3 is TGTGCCAGCAGCCCCCTGGGACAGCTTACCTACGAGCAGTACTTC. Amino acid sequence: CASSPLGQLTYEQYF.

This clonotype was picked up many times. The rearrangement uses TRBV29-1 and TRBJ2-3; D perhaps matches TRBD2 (6 bases). This CDR3 contains 15 residues. The germline V gene encodes CDR1 SQVTM and CDR2 ANQGSEA. V lost 2 bases and J lost 3, with 15 bases in between. CDR3 residues: CSVEKTSLRTDTQYF. The CDR3 DNA reads as TGCAGCGTTGAAAAGACTAGTTTACGGACAGATACGCAGTATTTT.

J is TRBJ2-7 and V is TRBV7-9, with TRBD2 matching 7 bases. Germline CDR1 is SEHNR and CDR2 is FQNEAQ (reference sequence). CDR3 size: 15 residues. V shed 0 bases and J 0 bases; nucleotides not matched to a gene: 2. The CDR3 DNA sequence: TGTGCCAGCAGCTTAGCGGCGGGAGACTCCTACGAGCAGTACTTC. Residues: CASSLAAGDSYEQYF.

In this sample, this clonotype turned up many times. The J gene is TRBJ2-7, the V gene TRBV12-3 or TRBV12-4; 9 positions match TRBD1. The CDR3 is 14 residues long. Trimming cost V 3 bases and J 4 bases; bases outside gene matches: 4. The DNA of the CDR3 is TGTGCCAGCAGTTTCTTACAGGGGGCATACGAGCAGTACTTC. Amino acids: CASSFLQGAYEQYF.

This chain uses TRBV29-1 with TRBJ1-5; D is undetermined. The CDR3 is made up of 13 amino acids. Trimming took off 5 bases at V and 5 bases at J, with 13 bases between the two ends. Germline values: CDR1 SQVTM, CDR2 ANQGSEA. The CDR3 region has the DNA TGCAGCGTTAAACACCATAGGGATCAGCCCCAGCATTTT. The encoded protein is CSVKHHRDQPQHF.

This clonotype occurred a few times. This chain joins TRBV6-1 and TRBJ2-1; TRBD2 is a possible D gene (6 bases). The CDR3 is 16 residues long. The germline CDR1 and CDR2 sequences are MNHNS and SASEGT. Trimming took off 8 bases at V and 7 bases at J, with 24 bases between the two ends. CDR3 amino acids: CASLDTGREGLNEQFF. As DNA, the CDR3 is TGTGCCAGCCTTGACACGGGGCGGGAAGGGTTGAATGAGCAGTTCTTC.

This clonotype showed up many times. This chain connects TRBV7-9 to TRBJ2-2; D not certain. V lost 4 bases and J 3 bases, leaving 9 bases between the germline ends. This CDR3 is built from 14 residues. CDR1 is SEHNR and CDR2 is FQNEAQ in the germline V gene (reference sequence). The CDR3 is CASSSLIDTGELFF. CDR3 DNA sequence: TGTGCCAGCAGCTCGTTAATAGACACCGGGGAGCTGTTTTTT.

The rearrangement joins TRBV29-1 to TRBJ2-5; the match to TRBD1 covers 9 bases. Germline CDR1 is SQVTM and CDR2 is ANQGSEA. The V gene end was trimmed by 7 bases and the J gene end by 4 bases; junction bases not matched to a gene: 7. CDR3 length equals 13 residues. DNA for the CDR3: TGCAGCGAAGAAACAGGGGGCGGAGAGACCCAGTACTTC. It is translated as CSEETGGGETQYF. The whole variable domain, filled in from reference TRBV29-1 and TRBJ2-5, reads SAVISQKPSRDICQRGTSLTIQCQVDSQVTMMFWYRQQPGQSLTLIATANQGSEATYESGFVIDKFPISRPNLTFSTLTVSNMSPEDSSIYLCSEETGGGETQYFGPGTRLLVL.

Only a few counts were recorded for this clonotype. The chain employs TRBV18 and TRBJ2-2; 7 nucleotides match TRBD2. Germline CDR1 and CDR2: KGHSH and LQKENI. After removal of 5 bases from V and 2 bases from J, the junction contained 8 bases not matched to a gene. This CDR3 region has 16 residues. CDR3 residues: CASSTNGGRNTGELFF. In DNA, the CDR3 is TGTGCCAGCTCAACGAACGGCGGGAGAAACACCGGGGAGCTGTTTTTT.

This clonotype appeared a single time. With a much larger clone just one base away, this may be a read error. The chain combines TRBV2 with TRBJ1-2, with D hard to call. Germline CDR1 and CDR2: SNHLY and FYNNEI. The ends were cut back, 8 bases at V and 7 bases at J, with 14 bases in the middle. CDR3 length equals 12 residues. CDR3 coding DNA: TGTGCCAGCCGGTGGGATGTTCCTGGCTACACCTTC. Translating it yields CASRWDVPGYTF.

This clonotype came up a few times. A much larger clonotype is one base distant, so this may be a read error. The CDR3 is CASSSGQGTVFYEQFF. The CDR3 coding sequence is TGCGCCAGCAGCTCGGGACAGGGGACGGTGTTTTACGAGCAGTTCTTC. The chain has TRBV5-1 and TRBJ2-7, with 10 bases lining up with TRBD1. The J call may be faulty, since TRBJ2-1 better matches the DNA end. CDR1 SGHRS and CDR2 YFSETQ come from the germline V gene. CDR3 length: 16 residues.

The rearrangement uses TRBV6-1 and TRBJ2-3; D possibly matches TRBD1 or TRBD2 (6 bases each). Per germline, CDR1 MNHNS and CDR2 SASEGT. The CDR3 spans 16 residues. Trimming left V 6 bases short and J 0 bases short, with 16 bases between. In DNA form, the CDR3 reads TGTGCCAGCAGCCTTAATCAGGGGACTAGCACAGATACGCAGTATTTT. Protein sequence: CASSLNQGTSTDTQYF.

This clonotype was seen many times. The DNA of the CDR3 is TGTGCCAGCGTCACGAGGGGAGGGGGTAACACTGAAGCTTTCTTT. Its protein is CASVTRGGGNTEAFF. V gene TRBV7-9 combines with J gene TRBJ1-1; D perhaps matches TRBD1 (6 bases). V was pared by 8 bases and J by 2 bases, with 18 bases between. Germline CDR1 is SEHNR and CDR2 is FQNEAQ (reference sequence). The CDR3 loop spans 15 amino acids. The full variable domain, with the rest looked up from reference TRBV7-9 and TRBJ1-1, is DTGVSQNPRHKITKRGQNVTFRCDPISEHNRLYWYRQTLGQGPEFLTYFQNEAQLEKSRLLSDRFSAERPKGSFSTLEIQRTEQGDSAMYLCASVTRGGGNTEAFFGQGTRLTVV.

The rearrangement links TRBV6-1 to TRBJ2-7, with D unclear. The germline gives CDR1 MNHNS, CDR2 SASEGT. CDR3 length: 14 amino acids. With 4 bases removed from V and 5 bases from J, the gap between germline ends came to 15 bases. The CDR3 reads CASSAPGENHEQYF. Written as DNA, the CDR3 is TGTGCCAGCAGTGCCCCTGGGGAAAACCACGAGCAGTACTTC.

This clonotype was observed at least ten times. The gene calls are TRBV20-1 and TRBJ2-5; 7 nucleotides agree with TRBD2. This CDR3 comprises 15 residues. The trim removed 3 bases at V and 5 bases at J, leaving 12 bases unmatched. The germline V gene has CDR1 DFQATT and CDR2 SNEGSKA (reference sequence). The CDR3 DNA reads TGCAGTGCTAGTGGTCTTGCCACCGGGGGGGAGACCCAGTACTTC. Protein product: CSASGLATGGETQYF.

This clonotype was seen ten or more times. The gene calls are TRBV12-3 or TRBV12-4 and TRBJ2-7; D is unclear. The V end lost 3 bases, the J end lost 2 bases, and 8 bases lay between the germline ends. The CDR3 totals 13 residues. The CDR3 DNA follows: TGTGCCAGCAGTTTGGCAGGACCCTACGAGCAGTACTTC. Translating gives CASSLAGPYEQYF.

Ten or more counts support this clonotype. The genes are TRBV11-1 and TRBJ2-7; no clear D gene. Germline V CDR1 and CDR2: SGHAT, FQDESV (reference sequence). V lost 3 bases and J 2 bases, leaving 8 bases between the germline ends. The CDR3 has 13 residues. The CDR3 protein is CASSFAVTYEQYF. The CDR3 bases are TGTGCCAGCAGCTTCGCCGTTACCTACGAGCAGTACTTC.

This clonotype was picked up many times. DNA of the CDR3: TGTGCCAGCAGTTTAAGGTCAGGATCTGGGGCCAACGTCCTGACTTTC. Its protein product is CASSLRSGSGANVLTF. The chain has TRBV12-3 or TRBV12-4 and TRBJ2-6; unclear D gene. The CDR3 sequence is 16 residues long. Trimming removed 2 bases at V and 1 base at J, with 9 bases between.

This clonotype was seen repeatedly, ten times or more. The V call is TRBV30, the J call TRBJ2-1; 14 bases map to TRBD2. V shed 5 bases and J 3 bases; nucleotides not matched to a gene: 3. Germline V gene lookup returns CDR1 GTSNPN and CDR2 SVGIG (reference sequence). The CDR3 spans 15 residues. CDR3 nucleotide sequence: TGTGCCTGGGGGGGGACTAGCGGGAGCTACAATGAGCAGTTCTTC. Its protein is CAWGGTSGSYNEQFF.

This clonotype was seen many times. This chain connects TRBV6-1 to TRBJ1-5; D unclear. The V and J ends lost 1 base and 7 bases respectively, with 2 bases between them. The CDR3 has 11 amino acids. Germline assignment: CDR1 MNHNS and CDR2 SASEGT. Here the CDR3 DNA reads TGTGCCAGCAGTGAAGGGCAGCCCCAGCATTTT. Its translation: CASSEGQPQHF.